This passage covers 15 T cell receptor beta chains from one sample sequenced in a study of cytomegalovirus exposure and HLA in healthy donors. PCR primers comprised 60 Vbeta and 13 Jbeta primers. Measured with immunoSEQ multiplex PCR; TCRdb has only the in-frame clones, and not every one. The table shows roughly 140,000 clones, with approximately 79% occurring only once. The sequencing sample was made of PBMCs. Every receptor here comes from a woman aged 35 to 49 in good health and CMV-seropositive.

This sequence joins TRBV12-5 and TRBJ1-3, with 7 bases fitting TRBD1. The junction had 13 bases not matched to a gene; V was cut back by 5 bases and J by 3 bases. CDR3 length: 17 residues. CDR1 LGHNT and CDR2 FRNRAP come from the germline V gene. Here the CDR3 DNA reads TGTGCTAGTGGTCCGCCGACAGGGAAAATACATGGAAACACCATATATTTT. Translating gives CASGPPTGKIHGNTIYF.

This chain uses TRBV6-1 with TRBJ2-2; D not resolved. Germline V CDR1 and CDR2: MNHNS, SASEGT. V was trimmed by 5 bases and J by 1 base, leaving 8 bases between them. CDR3 length: 14 residues. In DNA, the CDR3 is TGTGCCAGCAGTAACATTTTGAACACCGGGGAGCTGTTTTTT. This encodes CASSNILNTGELFF.

The rearrangement links TRBV12-5 to TRBJ1-1; 8 bases align to TRBD1. The CDR3 extends over 17 amino acids. CDR1 is LGHNT, CDR2 FRNRAP, per germline. V dropped 4 bases and J dropped 4; count of bases not matched to a gene: 14. In DNA, the CDR3 is TGTGCTAGTGGTTGGAAGAACAGGGGGGGAACAGGCACTGAAGCTTTCTTT. This sequence encodes CASGWKNRGGTGTEAFF. Full variable domain (outside the CDR3, taken from reference TRBV12-5 and TRBJ1-1): DARVTQTPRHKVTEMGQEVTMRCQPILGHNTVFWYRQTMMQGLELLAYFRNRAPLDDSGMPKDRFSAEMPDATLATLKIQPSEPRDSAVYFCASGWKNRGGTGTEAFFGQGTRLTVV.

V and J are TRBV7-3 and TRBJ1-1, with 8 bases identical to TRBD1. Per the germline V gene, CDR1 is SGHTA and CDR2 is FQGTGA. There are 15 residues in the CDR3. The ends lost 5 bases at V and 6 bases at J; junction bases unmatched: 11. In DNA, the CDR3 is TGTGCCAGCAGCCCCGCCCCTACAGGGGGTGCTGAAGCTTTCTTT. Translating gives CASSPAPTGGAEAFF.

This rearrangement joins TRBV28 to TRBJ1-5; D not certain. Trimming shortened V by 3 bases and J by 6 bases, and 18 bases separated the two germline ends. Germline values: CDR1 MDHEN, CDR2 SYDVKM. The CDR3 sequence is 16 residues long. The DNA for the CDR3 is TGTGCCAGCAGTTTGGGTATGGCCGGCAGCGGTCAGCCCCAGCATTTT. This sequence encodes CASSLGMAGSGQPQHF. Filled out from reference TRBV28 and TRBJ1-5, the complete variable domain reads DVKVTQSSRYLVKRTGEKVFLECVQDMDHENMFWYRQDPGLGLRLIYFSYDVKMKEKGDIPEGYSVSREKKERFSLILESASTNQTSMYLCASSLGMAGSGQPQHFGDGTRLSIL.

V usage is TRBV9 and J usage is TRBJ2-7, with D maybe TRBD2 (7 bases). This CDR3 comprises 14 residues. In germline, CDR1 is SGDLS, CDR2 YYNGEE. V lost 1 base and J lost 3, with 11 bases in between. The CDR3 coding sequence is TGTGCCAGCAGCGTAAGCGGGACAAACTACGAGCAGTACTTC. Residues: CASSVSGTNYEQYF.

The gene calls are TRBV9 and TRBJ2-1, with 9 bases identical to TRBD1. Germline V gene lookup returns CDR1 SGDLS and CDR2 YYNGEE. The junction had 6 bases not matched to a gene; V was cut back by 4 bases and J by 1 base. The CDR3 has 16 amino acids. DNA of the CDR3: TGTGCCAGCAGCCCCCGGGACAGGGTTTCCTACAATGAGCAGTTCTTC. Amino acids: CASSPRDRVSYNEQFF.

The J gene is TRBJ2-3, the V gene TRBV5-1; the match to TRBD2 covers 13 bases. Germline values: CDR1 SGHRS, CDR2 YFSETQ. The ends lost 2 bases at V and 2 bases at J; junction bases unmatched: 5. The CDR3 has 17 amino acids. The CDR3 region has the DNA TGCGCCAGCAGCTTTCGGACTAGCGGGGGAATCACAGATACGCAGTATTTT. Translation gives CASSFRTSGGITDTQYF. The full variable domain, rest sourced from reference TRBV5-1 and TRBJ2-3, is KAGVTQTPRYLIKTRGQQVTLSCSPISGHRSVSWYQQTPGQGLQFLFEYFSETQRNKGNFPGRFSGRQFSNSRSEMNVSTLELGDSALYLCASSFRTSGGITDTQYFGPGTRLTVL.

A note on this clone: A read error is likely here: a far larger clone is one base away. The same CDR3 is also encoded by other DNA sequences in this sample. The V and J genes are TRBV4-1 and TRBJ1-1; unclear D gene. Trimming took 0 bases from V and 4 from J, leaving 15 bases between them. The CDR3 runs to 16 residues. Germline CDR1 and CDR2: MGHRA and YSYEKL. The CDR3 nucleotides read TGCGCCAGCAGCCAAGAAACTAGTCCCCTGAGCACTGAAGCTTTCTTT. Protein: CASSQETSPLSTEAFF.

This clone was seen just once. The rearrangement uses TRBV6-7 and TRBJ2-3; D call uncertain. TRBV6-7 is identified as an open reading frame with a role that is uncertain. CDR3 length: 19 residues. V shed 4 bases and J shed 2 bases, with 25 bases lying between them. The CDR3 nucleotides read TGTGCCAGCAGTTCCGTCCCAAGAGGCGGTCCTATACACACAGATACGCAGTATTTT. It codes for CASSSVPRGGPIHTDTQYF.

The chain is built from TRBV27 and TRBJ2-1; 9 bases map to TRBD2. With V trimmed by 5 bases and J by 5 bases, 4 bases remained unmatched. This CDR3 is built from 14 residues. Looked up from germline, CDR1 is MNHEY and CDR2 is SMNVEV (reference sequence). The CDR3 DNA is TGTGCCAGCAGTCCGACTAGCGGAAACAATGAGCAGTTCTTC. This translates into CASSPTSGNNEQFF.

This chain links TRBV5-1 with TRBJ2-1; 8 nucleotides match TRBD1. V shed 0 bases and J 3 bases; nucleotides not matched to a gene: 2. The CDR3 length is 15 residues. CDR1 is SGHRS and CDR2 is YFSETQ in the germline V gene. In nucleotides, the CDR3 is TGCGCCAGCAGCTTGGCGGACAGGGACTACAATGAGCAGTTCTTC. Translating gives CASSLADRDYNEQFF.

The gene calls are TRBV4-2 and TRBJ2-1; D uncertain. The CDR3 spans 16 residues. V was shortened by 0 bases and J by 3 bases, with 12 bases between the two germline ends. Germline CDR1 is LGHNA and CDR2 is YNFKEQ. CDR3 in amino acids: CASSQEDWSLYNEQFF. The CDR3 region has the DNA TGTGCCAGCAGCCAAGAAGACTGGTCCCTCTACAATGAGCAGTTCTTC.

In its sample, this clone was seen a few times. CDR3 sequence (DNA): TGCGCCAGCAGCCAAGCCCCCGGGGGGGGTAGCGGGGAGCAGTTCTTC. It specifies CASSQAPGGGSGEQFF. The gene calls are TRBV4-1 and TRBJ2-1, with 8 bases lining up with TRBD2. The CDR3 covers 16 residues. Germline assignment: CDR1 MGHRA and CDR2 YSYEKL. V lost 1 base and J lost 10; bases outside the gene matches: 12.

The gene calls are TRBV2 and TRBJ1-2; perhaps TRBD1 as D (6 bases). CDR1 and CDR2 from the germline V gene are SNHLY and FYNNEI. Trimming cost V 6 bases and J 6 bases, with 17 bases left between them. CDR3 length: 14 amino acids. This CDR3 is CASRKVEGVDGYTF. In DNA, the CDR3 is TGTGCCAGCAGGAAGGTCGAGGGGGTTGATGGCTACACCTTC.